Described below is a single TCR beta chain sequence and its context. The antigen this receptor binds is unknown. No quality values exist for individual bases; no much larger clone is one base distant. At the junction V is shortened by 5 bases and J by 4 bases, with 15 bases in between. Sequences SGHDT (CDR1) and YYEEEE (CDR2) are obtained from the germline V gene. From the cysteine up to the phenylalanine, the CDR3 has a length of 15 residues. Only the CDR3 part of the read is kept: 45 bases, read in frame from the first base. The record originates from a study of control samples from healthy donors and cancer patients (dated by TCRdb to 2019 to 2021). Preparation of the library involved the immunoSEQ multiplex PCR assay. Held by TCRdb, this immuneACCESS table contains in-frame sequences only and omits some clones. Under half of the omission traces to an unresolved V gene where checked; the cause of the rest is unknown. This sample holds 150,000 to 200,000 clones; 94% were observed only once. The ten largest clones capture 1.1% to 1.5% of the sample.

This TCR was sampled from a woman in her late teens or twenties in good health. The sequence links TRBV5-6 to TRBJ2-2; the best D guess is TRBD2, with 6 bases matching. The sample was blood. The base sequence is TGTGCCAGCAGTCTCCAAGGAGGGTTCACCGGGGAGCTGTTTTTT. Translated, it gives CASSLQGGFTGELFF.